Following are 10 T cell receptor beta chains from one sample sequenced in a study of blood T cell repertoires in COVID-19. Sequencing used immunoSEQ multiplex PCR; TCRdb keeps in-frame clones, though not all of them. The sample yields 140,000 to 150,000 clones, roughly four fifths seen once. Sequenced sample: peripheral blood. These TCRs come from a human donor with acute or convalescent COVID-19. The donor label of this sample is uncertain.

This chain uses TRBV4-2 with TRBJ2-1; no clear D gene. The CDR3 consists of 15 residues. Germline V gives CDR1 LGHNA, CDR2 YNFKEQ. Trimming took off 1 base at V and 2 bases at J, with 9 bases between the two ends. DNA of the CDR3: TGTGCCAGCAGCCAAGGACTCGGTACCTACAATGAGCAGTTCTTC. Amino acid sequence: CASSQGLGTYNEQFF.

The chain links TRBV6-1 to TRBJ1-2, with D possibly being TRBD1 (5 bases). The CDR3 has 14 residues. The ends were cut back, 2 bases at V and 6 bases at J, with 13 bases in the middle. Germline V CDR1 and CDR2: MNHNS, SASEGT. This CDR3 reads CASSEWGDGDGYTF. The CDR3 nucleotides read TGTGCCAGCAGTGAATGGGGGGACGGGGATGGCTACACCTTC.

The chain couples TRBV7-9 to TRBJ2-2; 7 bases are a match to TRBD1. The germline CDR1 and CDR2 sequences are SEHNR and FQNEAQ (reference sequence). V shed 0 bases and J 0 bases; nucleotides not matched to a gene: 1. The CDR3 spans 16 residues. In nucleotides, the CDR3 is TGTGCCAGCAGCTTAGCTCAGGGGGCGAACACCGGGGAGCTGTTTTTT. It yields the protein CASSLAQGANTGELFF.

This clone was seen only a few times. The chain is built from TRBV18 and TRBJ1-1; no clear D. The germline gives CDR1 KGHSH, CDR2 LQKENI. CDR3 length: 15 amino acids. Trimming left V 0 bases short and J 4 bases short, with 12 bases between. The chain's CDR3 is CASSPPVGTATEAFF. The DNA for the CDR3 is TGTGCCAGCTCACCACCGGTGGGCACAGCCACTGAAGCTTTCTTT.

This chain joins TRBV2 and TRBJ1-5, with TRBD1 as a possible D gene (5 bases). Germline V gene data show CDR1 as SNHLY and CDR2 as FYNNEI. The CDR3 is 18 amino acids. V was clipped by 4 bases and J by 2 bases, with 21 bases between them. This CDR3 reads CASSVGGTSIVGNQPQHF. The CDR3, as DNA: TGTGCCAGCAGTGTGGGGGGGACGTCTATAGTAGGCAATCAGCCCCAGCATTTT.

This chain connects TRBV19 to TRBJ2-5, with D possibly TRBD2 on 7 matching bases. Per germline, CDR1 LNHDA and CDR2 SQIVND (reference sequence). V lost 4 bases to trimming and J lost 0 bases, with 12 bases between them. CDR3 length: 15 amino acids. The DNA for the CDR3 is TGTGCCAGTAGTAGGGGGGGCCAGGACCAAGAGACCCAGTACTTC. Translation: CASSRGGQDQETQYF.

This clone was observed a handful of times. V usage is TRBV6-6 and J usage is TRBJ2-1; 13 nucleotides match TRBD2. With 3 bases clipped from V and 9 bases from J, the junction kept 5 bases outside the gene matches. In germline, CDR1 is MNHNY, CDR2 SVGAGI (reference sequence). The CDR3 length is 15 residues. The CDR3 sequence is CASSYTSGGATEQFF. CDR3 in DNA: TGTGCCAGCAGTTATACTAGCGGGGGGGCCACTGAGCAGTTCTTC.

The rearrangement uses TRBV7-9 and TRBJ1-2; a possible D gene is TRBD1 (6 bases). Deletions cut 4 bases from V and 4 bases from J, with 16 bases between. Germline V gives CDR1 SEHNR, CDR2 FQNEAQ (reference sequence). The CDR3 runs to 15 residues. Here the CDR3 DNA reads TGTGCCAGCAGCTCATCACAGGGAGGGAGCTATGGCTACACCTTC. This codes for CASSSSQGGSYGYTF.

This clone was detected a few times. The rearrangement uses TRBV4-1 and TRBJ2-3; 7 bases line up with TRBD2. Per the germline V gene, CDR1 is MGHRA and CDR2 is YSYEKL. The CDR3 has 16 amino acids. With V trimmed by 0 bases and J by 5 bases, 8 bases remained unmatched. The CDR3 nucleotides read TGCGCCAGCAGCCAAGAACCGGTGGGCGGGGGAGATACGCAGTATTTT. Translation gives CASSQEPVGGGDTQYF.

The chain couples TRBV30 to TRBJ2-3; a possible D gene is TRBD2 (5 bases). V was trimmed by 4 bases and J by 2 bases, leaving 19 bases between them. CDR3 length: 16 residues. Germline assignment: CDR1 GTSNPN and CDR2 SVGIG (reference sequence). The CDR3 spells CAWTKKRNRDTDTQYF. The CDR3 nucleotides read TGTGCCTGGACCAAAAAGCGGAACAGAGACACAGATACGCAGTATTTT.